This T cell receptor beta chain was captured in a study of T cells in Graves' hyperthyroidism and ophthalmopathy. What was amplified from RNA transcripts were TCR beta CDR3 regions. TCR CDR3 regions were first amplified by RT-PCR with HTBI primers. TCRdb called the multiplex PCR reads again in MiXCR, with one record for every CDR3 protein. Of some 570,000 distinct CDR3 sequences detected, approximately 17% appear once; the ten largest clones hold 17%. Ophthalmopathy cases met thresholds of Clinical Activity Score at least 3, NOSPECS grade at least 4 and duration under 3 months. At least ten counts were recorded for this clonotype. This CDR3 region has 16 residues. The trim removed 3 bases at V and 6 bases at J, leaving 13 bases unmatched. CDR1 is SGDLS and CDR2 is YYNGEE in the germline V gene.

The TCR was taken from a woman younger than 35 with Graves' ophthalmopathy. The V call is TRBV9, the J call TRBJ2-7, with TRBD2 matching 9 bases. The sequencing input was blood. This chain's CDR3 is CASSANVGGRAVEQYF. The CDR3 DNA follows: TGTGCCAGCAGCGCGAATGTGGGCGGGAGGGCGGTCGAGCAGTACTTC.